This entry is about one T cell receptor (beta chain). Its target is not known. The germline CDR1 and CDR2 sequences are LNHDA and SQIVND (reference sequence). The length of the CDR3 is 14 residues. V lost 6 bases, J lost 3 bases, and 15 bases lay in between. This record comes from a study of CD8 T cells in ankylosing spondylitis. The authors made TCR beta libraries by quantitative 5'-RACE with molecular barcodes. Using its own MiXCR run on the 5' RACE reads, TCRdb lists one record per CDR3 protein. The repertoire holds under 250,000 distinct CDR3 sequences, with roughly 26% as singletons. Whole-study results and caveats: Clones linked to the disease showed a CD8+ phenotype. They occurred at relatively low frequencies in peripheral blood. Both synovial fluid and blood in reactive arthritis had previously been reported to carry some motif variants.

This receptor was identified in a male donor with ankylosing spondylitis or in good health (not recorded which). Sequencing was done on a sample of blood, either unsorted or a sorted T cell fraction (not recorded which). V and J are TRBV19 and TRBJ2-7; D possibly uses TRBD1 or TRBD2 (5 bases each). CDR3 DNA: TGTGCCAGTAGGGACTCACAAAGGGGCTACGAGCAGTACTTC. This gives the protein CASRDSQRGYEQYF.